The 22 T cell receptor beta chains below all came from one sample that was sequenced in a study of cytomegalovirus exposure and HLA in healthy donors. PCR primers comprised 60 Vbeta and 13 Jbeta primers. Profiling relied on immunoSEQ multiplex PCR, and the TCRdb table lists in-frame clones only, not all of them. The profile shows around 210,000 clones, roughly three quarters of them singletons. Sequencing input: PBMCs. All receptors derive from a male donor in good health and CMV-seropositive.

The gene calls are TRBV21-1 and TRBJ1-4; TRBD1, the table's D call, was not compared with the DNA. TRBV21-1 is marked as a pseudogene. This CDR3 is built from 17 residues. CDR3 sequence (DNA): TGTGCCAGCAGCAAAATGAACAATCCCACAACTAATGAAAAACTGTTTTTT. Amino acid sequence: CASSKMNNPTTNEKLFF.

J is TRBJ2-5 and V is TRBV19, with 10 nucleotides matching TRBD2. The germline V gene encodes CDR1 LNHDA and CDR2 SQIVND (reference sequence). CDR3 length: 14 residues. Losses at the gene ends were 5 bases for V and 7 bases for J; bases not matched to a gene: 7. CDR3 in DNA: TGTGCCAGTAGTTTCAGCGGGGGGGATGGGACCCAGTACTTC. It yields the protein CASSFSGGDGTQYF.

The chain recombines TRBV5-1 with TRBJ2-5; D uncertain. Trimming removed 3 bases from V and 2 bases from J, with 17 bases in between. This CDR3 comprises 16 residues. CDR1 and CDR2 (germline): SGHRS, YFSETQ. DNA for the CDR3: TGCGCCAGCAGCTCAGGCTCCCGAGCTCTACAAGAGACCCAGTACTTC. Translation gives CASSSGSRALQETQYF. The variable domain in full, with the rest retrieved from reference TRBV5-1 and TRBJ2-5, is KAGVTQTPRYLIKTRGQQVTLSCSPISGHRSVSWYQQTPGQGLQFLFEYFSETQRNKGNFPGRFSGRQFSNSRSEMNVSTLELGDSALYLCASSSGSRALQETQYFGPGTRLLVL.

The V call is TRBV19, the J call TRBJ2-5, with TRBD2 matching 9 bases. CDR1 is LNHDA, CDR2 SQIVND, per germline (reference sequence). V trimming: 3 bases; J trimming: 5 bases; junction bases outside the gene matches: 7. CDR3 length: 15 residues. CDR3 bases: TGTGCCAGTAGTATGGATAGCGGGAGCGGTGAGACCCAGTACTTC. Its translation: CASSMDSGSGETQYF. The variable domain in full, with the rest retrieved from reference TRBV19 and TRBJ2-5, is DGGITQSPKYLFRKEGQNVTLSCEQNLNHDAMYWYRQDPGQGLRLIYYSQIVNDFQKGDIAEGYSVSREKKESFPLTVTSAQKNPTAFYLCASSMDSGSGETQYFGPGTRLLVL.

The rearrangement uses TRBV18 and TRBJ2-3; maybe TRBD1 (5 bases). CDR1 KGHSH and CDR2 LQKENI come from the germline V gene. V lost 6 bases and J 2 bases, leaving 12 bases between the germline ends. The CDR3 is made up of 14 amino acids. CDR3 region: CASSPDSFTDTQYF. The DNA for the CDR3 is TGTGCCAGCTCTCCCGACAGCTTCACAGATACGCAGTATTTT.

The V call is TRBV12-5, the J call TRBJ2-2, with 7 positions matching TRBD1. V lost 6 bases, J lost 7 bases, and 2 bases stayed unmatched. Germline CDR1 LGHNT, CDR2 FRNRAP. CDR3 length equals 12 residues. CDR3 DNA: TGTGCTAGTGGGAGACAGGGCGGGGAGCTGTTTTTT. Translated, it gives CASGRQGGELFF.

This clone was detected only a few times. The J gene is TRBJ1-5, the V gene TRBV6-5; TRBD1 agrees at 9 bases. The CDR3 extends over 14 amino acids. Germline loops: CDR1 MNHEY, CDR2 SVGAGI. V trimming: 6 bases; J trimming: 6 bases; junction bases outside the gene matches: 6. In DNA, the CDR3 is TGTGCCAGCAGACTAGGGACAGGGAGTCAGCCCCAGCATTTT. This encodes CASRLGTGSQPQHF.

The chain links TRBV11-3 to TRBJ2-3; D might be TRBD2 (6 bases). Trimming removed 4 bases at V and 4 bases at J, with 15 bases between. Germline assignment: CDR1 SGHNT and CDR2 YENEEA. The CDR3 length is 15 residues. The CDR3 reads CASSSRRGKADTQYF. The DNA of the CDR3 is TGTGCCAGCAGCTCTAGGCGCGGGAAAGCAGATACGCAGTATTTT.

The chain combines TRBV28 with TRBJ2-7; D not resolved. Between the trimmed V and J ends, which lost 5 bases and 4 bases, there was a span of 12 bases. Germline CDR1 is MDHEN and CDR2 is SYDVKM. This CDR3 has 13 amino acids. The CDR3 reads CASSRIAPYEQYF. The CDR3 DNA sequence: TGTGCCAGCAGTCGAATAGCCCCTTACGAGCAGTACTTC.

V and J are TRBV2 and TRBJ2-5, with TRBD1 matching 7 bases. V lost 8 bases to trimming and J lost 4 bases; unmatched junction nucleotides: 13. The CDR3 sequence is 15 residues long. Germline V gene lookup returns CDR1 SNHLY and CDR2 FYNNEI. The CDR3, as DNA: TGTGCCAGCGCCGAACAGGGGCTGTCGGGAGAGACCCAGTACTTC. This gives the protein CASAEQGLSGETQYF.

As DNA, the CDR3 is TGTGCCACCTCGAATAGCGGGGGGGTTACAGATACGCAGTATTTT. The encoded protein is CATSNSGGVTDTQYF. The chain has TRBV6-1 and TRBJ2-3; 11 positions match TRBD2. Germline assignment: CDR1 MNHNS and CDR2 SASEGT. V was pared by 10 bases and J by 3 bases, with 9 bases of the junction left unmatched. The CDR3 is 15 residues long.

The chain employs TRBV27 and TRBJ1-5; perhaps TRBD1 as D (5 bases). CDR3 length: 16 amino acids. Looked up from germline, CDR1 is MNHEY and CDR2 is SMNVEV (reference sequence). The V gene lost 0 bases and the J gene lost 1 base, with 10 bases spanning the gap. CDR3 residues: CASSLSGAVSNQPQHF. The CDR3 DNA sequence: TGTGCCAGCAGTTTATCAGGGGCAGTCAGCAATCAGCCCCAGCATTTT.

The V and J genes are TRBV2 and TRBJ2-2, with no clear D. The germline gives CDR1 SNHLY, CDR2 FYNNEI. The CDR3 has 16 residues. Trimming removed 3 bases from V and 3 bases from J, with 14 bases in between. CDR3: CASSDPTRRDTGELFF. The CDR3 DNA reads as TGTGCCAGCAGTGACCCAACGCGCCGAGACACCGGGGAGCTGTTTTTT.

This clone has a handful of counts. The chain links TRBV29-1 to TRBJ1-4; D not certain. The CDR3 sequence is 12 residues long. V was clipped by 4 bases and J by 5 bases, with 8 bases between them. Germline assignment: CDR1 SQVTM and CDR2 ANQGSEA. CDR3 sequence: CSVAQSNEKLFF. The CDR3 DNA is TGCAGCGTTGCCCAGTCCAATGAAAAACTGTTTTTT. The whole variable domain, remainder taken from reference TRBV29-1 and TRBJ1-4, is SAVISQKPSRDICQRGTSLTIQCQVDSQVTMMFWYRQQPGQSLTLIATANQGSEATYESGFVIDKFPISRPNLTFSTLTVSNMSPEDSSIYLCSVAQSNEKLFFGSGTQLSVL.

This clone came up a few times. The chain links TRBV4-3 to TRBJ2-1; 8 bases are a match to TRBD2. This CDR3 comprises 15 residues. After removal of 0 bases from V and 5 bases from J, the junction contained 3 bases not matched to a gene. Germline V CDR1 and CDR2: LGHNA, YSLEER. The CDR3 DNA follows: TGCGCCAGCAGCCAAGATCGGACTAGCAACAATGAGCAGTTCTTC. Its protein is CASSQDRTSNNEQFF.

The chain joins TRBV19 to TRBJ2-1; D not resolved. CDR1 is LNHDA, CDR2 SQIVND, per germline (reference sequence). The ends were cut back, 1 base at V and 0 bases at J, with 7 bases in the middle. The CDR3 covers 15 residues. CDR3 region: CASSIGLLSYNEQFF. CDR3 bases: TGTGCCAGTAGTATAGGGCTCCTCTCCTACAATGAGCAGTTCTTC.

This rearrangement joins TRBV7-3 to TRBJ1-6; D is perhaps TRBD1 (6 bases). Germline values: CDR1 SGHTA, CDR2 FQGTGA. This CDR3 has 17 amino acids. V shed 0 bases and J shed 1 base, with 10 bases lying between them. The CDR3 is CASSLTVRGSYNSPLHF. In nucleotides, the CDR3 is TGTGCCAGCAGCTTAACGGTCAGGGGTTCCTATAATTCACCCCTCCACTTT.

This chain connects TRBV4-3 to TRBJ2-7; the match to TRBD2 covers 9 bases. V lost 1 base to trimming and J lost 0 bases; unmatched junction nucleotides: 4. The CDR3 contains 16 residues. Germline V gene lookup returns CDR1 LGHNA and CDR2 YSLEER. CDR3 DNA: TGCGCCAGCAGCCAAGTGAGGACTAGCGTCTCCTACGAGCAGTACTTC. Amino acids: CASSQVRTSVSYEQYF.

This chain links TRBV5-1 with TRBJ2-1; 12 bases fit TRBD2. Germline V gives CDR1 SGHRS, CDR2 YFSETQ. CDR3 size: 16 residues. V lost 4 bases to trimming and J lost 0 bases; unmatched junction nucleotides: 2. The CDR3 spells CASSGGLAGSYNEQFF. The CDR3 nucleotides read TGCGCCAGCAGCGGGGGACTAGCGGGCTCCTACAATGAGCAGTTCTTC. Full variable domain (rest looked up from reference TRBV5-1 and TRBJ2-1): KAGVTQTPRYLIKTRGQQVTLSCSPISGHRSVSWYQQTPGQGLQFLFEYFSETQRNKGNFPGRFSGRQFSNSRSEMNVSTLELGDSALYLCASSGGLAGSYNEQFFGPGTRLTVL.

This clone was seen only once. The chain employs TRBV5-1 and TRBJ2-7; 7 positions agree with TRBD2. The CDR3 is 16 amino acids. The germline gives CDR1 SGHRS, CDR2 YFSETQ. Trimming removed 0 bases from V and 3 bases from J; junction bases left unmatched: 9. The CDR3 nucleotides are TGCGCCAGCAGCTTGGGGGACTACGTGAAGGGCTACGAGCAGTACTTC. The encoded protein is CASSLGDYVKGYEQYF. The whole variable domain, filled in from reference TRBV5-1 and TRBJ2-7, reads KAGVTQTPRYLIKTRGQQVTLSCSPISGHRSVSWYQQTPGQGLQFLFEYFSETQRNKGNFPGRFSGRQFSNSRSEMNVSTLELGDSALYLCASSLGDYVKGYEQYFGPGTRLTVT.

The DNA of the CDR3 is TGTGCCAGCAGACTTCAGGGCGGGACCAATTCACCCCTCCACTTT. Encoded protein: CASRLQGGTNSPLHF. The chain carries TRBV7-9 and TRBJ1-6, with TRBD1 as a possible D gene (5 bases). V was shortened by 6 bases and J by 7 bases, with 16 bases between the two germline ends. CDR1 is SEHNR and CDR2 is FQNEAQ in the germline V gene (reference sequence). The length of the CDR3 is 15 residues.

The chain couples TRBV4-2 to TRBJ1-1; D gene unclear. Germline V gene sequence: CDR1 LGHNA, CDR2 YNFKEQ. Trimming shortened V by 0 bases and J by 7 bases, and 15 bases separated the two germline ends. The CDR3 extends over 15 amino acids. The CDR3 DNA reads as TGTGCCAGCAGCCAAGATATGAGGGATGAGGGTGAAGCTTTCTTT. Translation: CASSQDMRDEGEAFF.